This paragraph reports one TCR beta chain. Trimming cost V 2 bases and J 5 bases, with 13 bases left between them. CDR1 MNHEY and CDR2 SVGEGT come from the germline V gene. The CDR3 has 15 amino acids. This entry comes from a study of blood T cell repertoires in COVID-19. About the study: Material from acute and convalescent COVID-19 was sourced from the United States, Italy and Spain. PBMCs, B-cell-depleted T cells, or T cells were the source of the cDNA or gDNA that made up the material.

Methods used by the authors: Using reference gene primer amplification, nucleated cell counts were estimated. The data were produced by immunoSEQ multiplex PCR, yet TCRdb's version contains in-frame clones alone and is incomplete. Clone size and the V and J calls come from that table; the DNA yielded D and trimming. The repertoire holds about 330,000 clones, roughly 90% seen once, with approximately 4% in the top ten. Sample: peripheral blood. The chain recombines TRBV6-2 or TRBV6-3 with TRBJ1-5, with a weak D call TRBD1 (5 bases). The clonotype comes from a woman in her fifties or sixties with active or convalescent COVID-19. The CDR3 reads CASSYGGEKYQPQHF. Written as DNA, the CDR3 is TGTGCCAGCAGTTACGGAGGGGAGAAGTATCAGCCCCAGCATTTT.